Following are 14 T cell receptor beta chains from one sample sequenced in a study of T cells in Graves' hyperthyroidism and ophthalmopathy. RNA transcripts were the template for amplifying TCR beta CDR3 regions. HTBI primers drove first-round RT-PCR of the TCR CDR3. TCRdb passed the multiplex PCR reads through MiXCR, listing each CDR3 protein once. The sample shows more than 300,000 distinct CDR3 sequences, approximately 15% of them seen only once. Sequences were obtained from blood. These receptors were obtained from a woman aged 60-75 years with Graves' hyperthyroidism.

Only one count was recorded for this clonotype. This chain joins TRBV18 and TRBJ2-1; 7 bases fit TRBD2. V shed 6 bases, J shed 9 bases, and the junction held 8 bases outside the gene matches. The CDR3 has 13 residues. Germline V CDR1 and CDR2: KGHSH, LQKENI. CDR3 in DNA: TGTGCCAGCTCTCCGGGGGGATCCGGTGAGCAGTTCTTC. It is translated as CASSPGGSGEQFF.

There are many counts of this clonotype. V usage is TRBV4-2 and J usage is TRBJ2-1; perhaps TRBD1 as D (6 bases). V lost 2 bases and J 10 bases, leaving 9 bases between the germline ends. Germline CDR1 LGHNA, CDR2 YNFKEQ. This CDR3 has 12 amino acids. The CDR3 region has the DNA TGTGCCAGCAGCCAATCTGACAGGGAGCAGTTCTTC. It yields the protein CASSQSDREQFF.

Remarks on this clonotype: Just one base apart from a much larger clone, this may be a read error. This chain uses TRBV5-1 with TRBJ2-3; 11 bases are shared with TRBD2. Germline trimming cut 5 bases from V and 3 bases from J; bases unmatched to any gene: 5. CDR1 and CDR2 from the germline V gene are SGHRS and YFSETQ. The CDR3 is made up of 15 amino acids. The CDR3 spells CASRLWTSGTDTQYF. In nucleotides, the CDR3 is TGCGCCAGCAGGCTATGGACTAGCGGGACAGATACGCAGTATTTT. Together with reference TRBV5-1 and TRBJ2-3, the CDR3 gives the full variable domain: KAGVTQTPRYLIKTRGQQVTLSCSPISGHRSVSWYQQTPGQGLQFLFEYFSETQRNKGNFPGRFSGRQFSNSRSEMNVSTLELGDSALYLCASRLWTSGTDTQYFGPGTRLTVL.

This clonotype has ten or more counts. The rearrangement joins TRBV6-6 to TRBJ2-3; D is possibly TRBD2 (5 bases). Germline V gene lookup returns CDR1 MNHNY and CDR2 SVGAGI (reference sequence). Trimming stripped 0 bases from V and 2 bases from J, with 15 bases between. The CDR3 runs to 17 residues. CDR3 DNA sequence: TGTGCCAGCAGTTACTCAGCGGTCAGGAAAGACACAGATACGCAGTATTTT. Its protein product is CASSYSAVRKDTDTQYF.

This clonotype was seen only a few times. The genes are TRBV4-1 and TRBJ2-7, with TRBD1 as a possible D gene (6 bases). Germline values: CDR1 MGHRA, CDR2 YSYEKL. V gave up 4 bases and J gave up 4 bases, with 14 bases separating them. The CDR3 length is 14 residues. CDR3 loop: CASSPGRRGYEQYF. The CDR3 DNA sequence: TGCGCCAGCAGCCCGGGCCGCAGGGGTTACGAGCAGTACTTC.

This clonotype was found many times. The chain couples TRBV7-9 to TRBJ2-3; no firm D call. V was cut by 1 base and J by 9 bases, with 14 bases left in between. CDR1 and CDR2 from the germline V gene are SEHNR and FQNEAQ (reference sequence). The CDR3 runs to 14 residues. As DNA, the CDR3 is TGTGCCAGCAGCTTAGGATCGGGCCCCGCAACGCAGTATTTT. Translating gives CASSLGSGPATQYF.

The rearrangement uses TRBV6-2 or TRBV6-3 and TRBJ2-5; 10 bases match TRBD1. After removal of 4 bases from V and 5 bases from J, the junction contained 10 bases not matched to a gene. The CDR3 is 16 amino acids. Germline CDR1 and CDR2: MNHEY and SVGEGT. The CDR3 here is CASSSETGGLFETQYF. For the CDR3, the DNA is TGTGCCAGCAGTTCAGAGACAGGGGGCCTCTTTGAGACCCAGTACTTC.

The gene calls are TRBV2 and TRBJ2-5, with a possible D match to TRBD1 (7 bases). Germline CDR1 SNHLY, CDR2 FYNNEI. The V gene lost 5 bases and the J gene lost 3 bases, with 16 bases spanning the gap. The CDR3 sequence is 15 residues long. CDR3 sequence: CASSSGGTAKETQYF. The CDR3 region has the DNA TGTGCCAGCAGTTCGGGCGGGACAGCTAAAGAGACCCAGTACTTC.

The CDR3 region is CASSLGARGALGYTF. CDR3 in DNA: TGTGCCAGTAGCCTCGGGGCGCGGGGGGCCCTCGGCTACACCTTC. This chain connects TRBV19 to TRBJ1-2, with D possibly being TRBD1 (6 bases). The CDR3 is made up of 15 amino acids. The V gene's germline CDR1 is LNHDA and CDR2 SQIVND (reference sequence). Trimming pared 6 bases from V and 8 bases from J, leaving 22 bases between.

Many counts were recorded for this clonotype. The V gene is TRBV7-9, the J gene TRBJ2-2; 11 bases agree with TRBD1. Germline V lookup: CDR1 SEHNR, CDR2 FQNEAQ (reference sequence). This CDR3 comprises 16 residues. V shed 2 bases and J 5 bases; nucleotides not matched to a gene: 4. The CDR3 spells CASSLPDRGPTGELFF. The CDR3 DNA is TGTGCCAGCAGCTTACCGGACAGGGGGCCAACCGGGGAGCTGTTTTTT.

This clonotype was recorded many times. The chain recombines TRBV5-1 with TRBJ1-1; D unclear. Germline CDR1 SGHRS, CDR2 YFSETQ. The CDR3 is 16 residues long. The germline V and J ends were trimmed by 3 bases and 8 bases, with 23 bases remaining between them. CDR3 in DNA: TGCGCCAGCAGCTGGGCAGAGGTGGGCCTAAGGGCCGAAGCTTTCTTT. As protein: CASSWAEVGLRAEAFF.

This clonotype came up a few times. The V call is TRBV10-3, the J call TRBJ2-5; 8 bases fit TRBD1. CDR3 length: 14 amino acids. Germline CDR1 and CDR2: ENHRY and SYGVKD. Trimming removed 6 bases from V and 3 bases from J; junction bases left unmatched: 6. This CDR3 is CAIRNDRGEETQYF. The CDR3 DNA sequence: TGTGCCATCAGAAATGACAGGGGAGAAGAGACCCAGTACTTC.

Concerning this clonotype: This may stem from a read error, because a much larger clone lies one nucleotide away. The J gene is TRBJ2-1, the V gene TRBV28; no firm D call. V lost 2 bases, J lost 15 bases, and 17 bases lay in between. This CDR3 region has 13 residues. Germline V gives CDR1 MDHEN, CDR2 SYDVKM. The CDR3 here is CASSLGFPTSTFF. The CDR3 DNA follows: TGTGCCAGCAGTTTAGGCTTTCCTACGTCGACGTTCTTC.

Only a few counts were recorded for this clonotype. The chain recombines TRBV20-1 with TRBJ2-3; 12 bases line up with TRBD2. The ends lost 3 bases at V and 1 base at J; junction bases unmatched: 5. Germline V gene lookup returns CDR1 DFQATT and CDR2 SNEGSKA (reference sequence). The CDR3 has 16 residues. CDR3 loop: CSASSRLAGGTDTQYF. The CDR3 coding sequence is TGCAGTGCTAGTTCTCGACTAGCGGGGGGCACAGATACGCAGTATTTT.